This T cell receptor (beta chain) was obtained from a study of control samples from healthy donors and cancer patients. This CDR3 spans 13 amino acids. CDR1 and CDR2 from the germline V gene are SGHNT and YYREEE (reference sequence). V gave up 4 bases and J gave up 8 bases, with 15 bases separating them. TCRdb's table, derived via immunoSEQ multiplex PCR, lists solely in-frame clones and lacks some. This repertoire shows some 150,000 clones, just under 95% found once; its top ten account for around 6.2%. The origin of this receptor is a man between 40 and 49 years old in good health. Sequenced input: blood. The rearrangement joins TRBV5-4 to TRBJ1-2, with a tentative D call TRBD1 (6 bases). The DNA of the CDR3 is TGTGCCAGCAGCAAAGATAACAGGGACGGCTACACCTTC. Protein: CASSKDNRDGYTF.